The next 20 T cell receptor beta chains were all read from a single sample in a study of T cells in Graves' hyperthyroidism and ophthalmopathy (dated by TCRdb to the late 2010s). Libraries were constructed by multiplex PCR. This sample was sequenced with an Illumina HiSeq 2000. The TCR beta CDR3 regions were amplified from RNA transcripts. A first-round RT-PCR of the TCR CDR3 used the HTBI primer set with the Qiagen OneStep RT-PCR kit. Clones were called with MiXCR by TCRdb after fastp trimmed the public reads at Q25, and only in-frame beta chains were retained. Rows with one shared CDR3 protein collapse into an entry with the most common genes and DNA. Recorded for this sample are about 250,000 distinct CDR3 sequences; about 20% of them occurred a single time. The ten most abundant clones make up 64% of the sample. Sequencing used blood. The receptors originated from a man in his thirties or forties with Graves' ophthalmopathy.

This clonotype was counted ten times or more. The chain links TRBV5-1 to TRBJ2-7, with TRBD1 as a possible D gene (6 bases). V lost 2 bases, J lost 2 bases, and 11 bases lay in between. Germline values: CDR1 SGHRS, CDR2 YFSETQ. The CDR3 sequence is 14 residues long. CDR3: CASSFNRETYEQYF. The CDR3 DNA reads TGCGCCAGCAGCTTTAACAGGGAGACCTACGAGCAGTACTTC.

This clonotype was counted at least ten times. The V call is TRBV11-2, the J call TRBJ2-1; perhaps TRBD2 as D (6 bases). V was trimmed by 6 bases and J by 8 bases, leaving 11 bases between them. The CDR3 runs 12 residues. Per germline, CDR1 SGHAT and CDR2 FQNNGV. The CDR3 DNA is TGTGCCAGCAGGCTACTAGCCCATGAGCAGTTCTTC. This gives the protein CASRLLAHEQFF.

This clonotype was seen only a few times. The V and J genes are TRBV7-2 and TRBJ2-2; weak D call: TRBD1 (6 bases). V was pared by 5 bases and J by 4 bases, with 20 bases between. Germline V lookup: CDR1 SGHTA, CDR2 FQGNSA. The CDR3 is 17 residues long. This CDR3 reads CASSKGGGSAGTGELFF. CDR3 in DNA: TGTGCCAGCAGCAAAGGGGGTGGCAGCGCGGGCACCGGGGAGCTGTTTTTT.

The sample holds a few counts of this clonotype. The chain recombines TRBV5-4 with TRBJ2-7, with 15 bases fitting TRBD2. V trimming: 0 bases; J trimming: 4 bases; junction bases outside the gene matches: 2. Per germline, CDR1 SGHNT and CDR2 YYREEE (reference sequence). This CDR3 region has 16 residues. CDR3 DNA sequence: TGTGCCAGCAGCTTGGCCGGGACTAGCGGGAGGTACGAGCAGTACTTC. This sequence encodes CASSLAGTSGRYEQYF.

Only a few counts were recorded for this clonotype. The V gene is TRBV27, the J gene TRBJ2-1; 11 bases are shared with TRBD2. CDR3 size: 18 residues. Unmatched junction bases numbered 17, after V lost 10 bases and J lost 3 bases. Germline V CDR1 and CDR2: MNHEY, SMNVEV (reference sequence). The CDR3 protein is CATQGLPGLAVRYNEQFF. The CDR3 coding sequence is TGTGCCACCCAAGGTCTCCCGGGACTAGCGGTACGCTACAATGAGCAGTTCTTC.

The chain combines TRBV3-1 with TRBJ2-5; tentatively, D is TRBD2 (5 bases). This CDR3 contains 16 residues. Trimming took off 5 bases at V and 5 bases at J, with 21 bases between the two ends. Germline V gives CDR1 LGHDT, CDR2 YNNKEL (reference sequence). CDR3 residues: CASSVSSFTSIETQYF. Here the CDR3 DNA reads TGTGCCAGCAGCGTAAGCTCGTTCACTAGTATCGAGACCCAGTACTTC.

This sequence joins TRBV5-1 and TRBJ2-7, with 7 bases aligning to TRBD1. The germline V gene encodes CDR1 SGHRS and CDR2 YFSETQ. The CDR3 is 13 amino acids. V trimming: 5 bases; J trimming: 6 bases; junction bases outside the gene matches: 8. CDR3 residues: CASRPGQAREQYF. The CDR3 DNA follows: TGCGCCAGCAGACCAGGACAGGCTCGCGAGCAGTACTTC.

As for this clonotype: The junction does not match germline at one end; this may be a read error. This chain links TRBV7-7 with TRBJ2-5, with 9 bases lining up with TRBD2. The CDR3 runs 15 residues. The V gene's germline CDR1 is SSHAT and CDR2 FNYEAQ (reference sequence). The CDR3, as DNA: TGTGCTAGCAGCCGGGCGGGAGGGGCTCGGGAGACCCAGTACTTC. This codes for CASSRAGGARETQYF.

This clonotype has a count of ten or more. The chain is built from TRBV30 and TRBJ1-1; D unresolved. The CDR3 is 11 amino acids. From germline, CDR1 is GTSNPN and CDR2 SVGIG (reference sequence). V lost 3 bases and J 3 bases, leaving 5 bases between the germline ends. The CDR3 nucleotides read TGTGCCTGGAGAGCCGACACTGAAGCTTTCTTT. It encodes CAWRADTEAFF. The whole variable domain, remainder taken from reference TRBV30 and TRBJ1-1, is SQTIHQWPATLVQPVGSPLSLECTVEGTSNPNLYWYRQAAGRGLQLLFYSVGIGQISSEVPQNLSASRPQDRQFILSSKKLLLSDSGFYLCAWRADTEAFFGQGTRLTVV.

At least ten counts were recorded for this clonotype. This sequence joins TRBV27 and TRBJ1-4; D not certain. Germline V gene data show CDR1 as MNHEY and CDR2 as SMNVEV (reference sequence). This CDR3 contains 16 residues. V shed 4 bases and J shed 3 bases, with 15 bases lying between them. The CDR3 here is CASSSDPAWANEKLFF. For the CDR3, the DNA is TGTGCCAGCAGTTCGGACCCAGCGTGGGCTAATGAAAAACTGTTTTTT.

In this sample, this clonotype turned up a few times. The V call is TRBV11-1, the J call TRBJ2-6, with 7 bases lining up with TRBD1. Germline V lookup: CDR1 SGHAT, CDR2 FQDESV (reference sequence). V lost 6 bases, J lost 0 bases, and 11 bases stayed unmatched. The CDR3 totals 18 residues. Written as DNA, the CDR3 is TGTGCCAGCAGGGCCGGGACAGCGATTTTCTCTGGGGCCAACGTCCTGACTTTC. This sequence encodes CASRAGTAIFSGANVLTF.

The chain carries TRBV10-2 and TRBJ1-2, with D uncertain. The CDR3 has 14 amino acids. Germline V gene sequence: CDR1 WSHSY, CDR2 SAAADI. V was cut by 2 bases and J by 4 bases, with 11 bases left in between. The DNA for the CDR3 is TGCGCCAGCAGTGAGACCTTATCGGGCTATGGCTACACCTTC. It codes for CASSETLSGYGYTF.

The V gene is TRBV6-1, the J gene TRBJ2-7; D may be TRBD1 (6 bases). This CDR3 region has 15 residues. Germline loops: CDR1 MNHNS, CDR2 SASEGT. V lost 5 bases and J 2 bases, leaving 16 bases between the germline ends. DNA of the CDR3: TGTGCCAGCAGTCCCTTTAAAGGGGGTACCTACGAGCAGTACTTC. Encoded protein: CASSPFKGGTYEQYF.

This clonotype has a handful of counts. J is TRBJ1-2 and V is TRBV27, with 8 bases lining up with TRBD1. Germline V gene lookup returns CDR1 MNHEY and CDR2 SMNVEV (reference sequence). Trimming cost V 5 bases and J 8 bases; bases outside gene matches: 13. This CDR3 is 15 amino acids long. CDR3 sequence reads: CASSGQGAVGGGYTF. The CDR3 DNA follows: TGTGCCAGCAGTGGTCAGGGGGCAGTCGGAGGGGGCTACACCTTC.

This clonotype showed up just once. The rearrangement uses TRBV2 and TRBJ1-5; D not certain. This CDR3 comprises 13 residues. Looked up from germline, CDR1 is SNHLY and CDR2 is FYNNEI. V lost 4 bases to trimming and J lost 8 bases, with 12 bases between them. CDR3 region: CASSGREDKPQHF. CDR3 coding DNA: TGTGCCAGCAGTGGAAGGGAGGATAAGCCCCAGCATTTT.

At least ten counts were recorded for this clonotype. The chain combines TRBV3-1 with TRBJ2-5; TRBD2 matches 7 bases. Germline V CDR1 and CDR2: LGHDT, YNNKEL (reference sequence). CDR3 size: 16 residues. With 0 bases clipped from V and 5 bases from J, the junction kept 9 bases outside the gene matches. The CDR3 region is CASSQDSGRREETQYF. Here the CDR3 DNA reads TGTGCCAGCAGCCAAGATAGTGGTCGGCGGGAGGAGACCCAGTACTTC.

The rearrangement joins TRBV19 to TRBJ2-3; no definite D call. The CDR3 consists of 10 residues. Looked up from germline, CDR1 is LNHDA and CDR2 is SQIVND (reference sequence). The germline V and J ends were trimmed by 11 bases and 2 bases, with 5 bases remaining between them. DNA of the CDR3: TGTGCCGGGTCCACAGATACGCAGTATTTT. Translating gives CAGSTDTQYF.

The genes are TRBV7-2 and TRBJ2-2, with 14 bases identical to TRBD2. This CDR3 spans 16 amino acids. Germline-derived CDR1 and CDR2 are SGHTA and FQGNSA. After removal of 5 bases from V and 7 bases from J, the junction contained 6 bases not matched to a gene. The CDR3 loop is CASSAGGLAGVGELFF. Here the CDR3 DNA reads TGTGCCAGCAGCGCCGGGGGACTAGCGGGAGTCGGGGAGCTGTTTTTT.

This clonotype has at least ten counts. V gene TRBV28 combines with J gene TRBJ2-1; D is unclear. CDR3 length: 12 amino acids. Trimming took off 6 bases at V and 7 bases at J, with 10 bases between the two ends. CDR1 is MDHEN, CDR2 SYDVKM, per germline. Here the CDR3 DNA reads TGTGCCAGCAGCTTGCTTCGGAATGAGCAGTTCTTC. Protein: CASSLLRNEQFF.

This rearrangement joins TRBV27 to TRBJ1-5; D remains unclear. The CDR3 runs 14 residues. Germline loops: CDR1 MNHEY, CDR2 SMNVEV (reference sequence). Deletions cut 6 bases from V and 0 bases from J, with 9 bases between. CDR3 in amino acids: CASRPVGSNQPQHF. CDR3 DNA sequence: TGTGCCAGCAGGCCAGTGGGTAGCAATCAGCCCCAGCATTTT.